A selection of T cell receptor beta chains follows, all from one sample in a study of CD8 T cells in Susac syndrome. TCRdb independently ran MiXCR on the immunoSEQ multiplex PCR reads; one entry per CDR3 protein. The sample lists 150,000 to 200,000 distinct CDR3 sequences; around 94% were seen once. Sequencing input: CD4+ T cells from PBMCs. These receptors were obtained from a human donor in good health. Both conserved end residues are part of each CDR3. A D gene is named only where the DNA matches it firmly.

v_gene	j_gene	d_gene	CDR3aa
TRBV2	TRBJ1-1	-	CASRANRDGNTEAFF
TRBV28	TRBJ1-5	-	CASSLVDQPQHF
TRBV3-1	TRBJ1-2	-	CASSQRTANYGYTF
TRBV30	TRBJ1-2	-	CACDHGVGYTF
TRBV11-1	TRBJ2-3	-	CASSLDGGGTDTQYF
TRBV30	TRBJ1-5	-	CAWNAGGHSNQPQHF
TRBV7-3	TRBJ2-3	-	CASSLLATSTDTQYF
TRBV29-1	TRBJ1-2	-	CSVGPGEGYTF
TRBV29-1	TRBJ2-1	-	CSVPAPGYSYNEQFF
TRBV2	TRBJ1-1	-	CASSGELLRVTEEAFF
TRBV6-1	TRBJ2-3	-	CASSVGLDPSTDTQYF
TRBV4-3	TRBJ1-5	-	CASSQDLQLNQPQHF
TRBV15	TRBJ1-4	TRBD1	CATSRAWPGQGREKLFF
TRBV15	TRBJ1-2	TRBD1	CATSRDSYYGYTF
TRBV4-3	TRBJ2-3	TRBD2	CASSQMTSGADTQYF
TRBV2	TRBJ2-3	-	CASSGRADTQYF
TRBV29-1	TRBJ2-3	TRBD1	CSVDKTGQGTDTQYF
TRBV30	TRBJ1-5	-	CAYHTGNNQPQHF
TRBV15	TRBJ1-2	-	CATSRDPAGYGYTF
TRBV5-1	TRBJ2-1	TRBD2	CASRYTGTSSYNEQFF
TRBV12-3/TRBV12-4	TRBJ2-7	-	CASSPRALYEQYF
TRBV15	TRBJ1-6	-	CATSPDGKSYNSPLHF
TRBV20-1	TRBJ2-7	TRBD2	CSASRRTSGGLQYF
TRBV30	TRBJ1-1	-	CAWSVAATEAFF
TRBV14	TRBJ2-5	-	CASSQDRRGQYF
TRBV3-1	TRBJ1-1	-	CASSQVPGNTEAFF
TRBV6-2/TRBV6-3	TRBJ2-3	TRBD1	CASSSQTGATDTQYF
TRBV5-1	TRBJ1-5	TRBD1	CASSLGVTGGDQPQHF
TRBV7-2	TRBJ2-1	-	CASSSSGGRGEQFF
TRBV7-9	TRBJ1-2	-	CASSLEDGYTF
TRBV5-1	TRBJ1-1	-	CASSQDLVNTEAFF
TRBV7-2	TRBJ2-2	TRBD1	CASSLLQGAYGELFF
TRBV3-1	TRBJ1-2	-	CASSQGRAFPLSYTF
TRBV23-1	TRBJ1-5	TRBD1	CASSQSVPVTGKKWGNQPQHF
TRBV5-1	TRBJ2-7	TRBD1	CASRPTGTASDEQYF
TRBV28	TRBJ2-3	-	CASIPSAVSTDTQYF
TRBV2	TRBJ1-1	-	CASRVTGTEAFF
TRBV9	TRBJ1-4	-	CASSGNDRPNEKLFF
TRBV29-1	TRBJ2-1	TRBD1	CSGDRGFEQFF
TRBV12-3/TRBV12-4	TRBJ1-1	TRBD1	CASIRQGNTEAFF
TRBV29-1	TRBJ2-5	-	CSHSFGGGYQETQYF
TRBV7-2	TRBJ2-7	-	CASSSTVEQYF
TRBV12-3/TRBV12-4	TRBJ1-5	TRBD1	CASSALGTGRQPQHF